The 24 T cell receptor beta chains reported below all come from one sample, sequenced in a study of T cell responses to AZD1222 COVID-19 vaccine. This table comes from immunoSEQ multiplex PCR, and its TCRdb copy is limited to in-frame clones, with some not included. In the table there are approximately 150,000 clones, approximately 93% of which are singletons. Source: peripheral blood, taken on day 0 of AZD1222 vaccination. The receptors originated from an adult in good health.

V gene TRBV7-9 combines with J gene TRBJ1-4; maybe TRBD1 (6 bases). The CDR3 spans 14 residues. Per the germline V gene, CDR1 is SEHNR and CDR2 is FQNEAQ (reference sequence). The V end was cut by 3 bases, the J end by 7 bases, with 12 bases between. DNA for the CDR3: TGTGCCAGCAGCTTCGCAGGGGCGGGTGAAAAACTGTTTTTT. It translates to CASSFAGAGEKLFF.

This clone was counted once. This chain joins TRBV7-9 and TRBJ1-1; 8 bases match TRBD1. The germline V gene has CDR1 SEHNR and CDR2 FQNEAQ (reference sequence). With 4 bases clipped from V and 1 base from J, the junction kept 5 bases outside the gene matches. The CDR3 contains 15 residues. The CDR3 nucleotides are TGTGCCAGCAGCTCCCGGACAGGGACGAACACTGAAGCTTTCTTT. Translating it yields CASSSRTGTNTEAFF.

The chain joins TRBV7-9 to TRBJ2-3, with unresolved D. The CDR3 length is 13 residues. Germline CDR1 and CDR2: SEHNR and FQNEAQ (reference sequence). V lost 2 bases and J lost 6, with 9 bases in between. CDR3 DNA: TGTGCCAGCAGCTTACTCTCCGCCGATACGCAGTATTTT. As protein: CASSLLSADTQYF.

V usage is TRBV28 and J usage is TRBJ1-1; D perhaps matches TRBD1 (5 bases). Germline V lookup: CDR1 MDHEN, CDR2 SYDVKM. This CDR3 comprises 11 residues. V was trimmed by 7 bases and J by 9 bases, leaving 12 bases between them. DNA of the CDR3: TGTGCCAGCATTTCGGGGCAGAAAGCTTTCTTT. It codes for CASISGQKAFF.

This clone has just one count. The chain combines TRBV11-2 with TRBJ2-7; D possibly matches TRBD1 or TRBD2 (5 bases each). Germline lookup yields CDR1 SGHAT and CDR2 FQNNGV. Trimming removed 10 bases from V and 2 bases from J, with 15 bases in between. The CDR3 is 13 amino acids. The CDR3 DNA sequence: TGTGCCACTAGTTTAACGGGACCCTACGAGCAGTACTTC. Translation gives CATSLTGPYEQYF.

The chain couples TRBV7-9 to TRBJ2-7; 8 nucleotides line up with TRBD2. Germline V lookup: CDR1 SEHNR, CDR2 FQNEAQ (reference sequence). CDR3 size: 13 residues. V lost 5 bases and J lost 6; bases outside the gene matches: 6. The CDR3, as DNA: TGTGCCAGCAGCGGCCGACTAGCGATCGAGCAGTACTTC. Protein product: CASSGRLAIEQYF.

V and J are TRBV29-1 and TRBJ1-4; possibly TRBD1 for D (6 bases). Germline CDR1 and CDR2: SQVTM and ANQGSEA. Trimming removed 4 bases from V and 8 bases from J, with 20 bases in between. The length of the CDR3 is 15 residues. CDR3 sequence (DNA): TGCAGCGTTGGACAACAGGGATCCGGGGGGGAAAAACTGTTTTTT. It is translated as CSVGQQGSGGEKLFF.

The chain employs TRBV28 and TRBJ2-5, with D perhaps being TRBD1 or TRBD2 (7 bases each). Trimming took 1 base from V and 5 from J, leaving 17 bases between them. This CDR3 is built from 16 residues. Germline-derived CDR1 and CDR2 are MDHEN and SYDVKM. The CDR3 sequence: CASSLYVQGGKETQYF. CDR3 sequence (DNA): TGTGCCAGCAGTTTATACGTGCAGGGGGGGAAGGAGACCCAGTACTTC.

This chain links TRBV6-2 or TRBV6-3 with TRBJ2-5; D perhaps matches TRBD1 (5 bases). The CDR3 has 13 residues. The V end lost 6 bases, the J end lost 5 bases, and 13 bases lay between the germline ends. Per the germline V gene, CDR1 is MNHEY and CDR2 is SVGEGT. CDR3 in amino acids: CASRPDSRETQYF. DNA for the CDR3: TGTGCCAGCAGACCTGACAGTCGGGAGACCCAGTACTTC.

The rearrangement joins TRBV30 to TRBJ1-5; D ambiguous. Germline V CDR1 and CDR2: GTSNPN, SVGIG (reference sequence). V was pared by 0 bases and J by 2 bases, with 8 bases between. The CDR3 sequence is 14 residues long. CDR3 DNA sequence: TGTGCCTGGAGTGTACCGGGCGGCAATCAGCCCCAGCATTTT. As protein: CAWSVPGGNQPQHF.

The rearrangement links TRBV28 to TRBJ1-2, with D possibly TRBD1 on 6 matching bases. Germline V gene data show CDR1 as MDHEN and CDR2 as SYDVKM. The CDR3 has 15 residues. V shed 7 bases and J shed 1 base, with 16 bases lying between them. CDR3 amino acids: CASTLGGPLNYGYTF. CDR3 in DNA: TGTGCCAGCACCCTTGGGGGGCCCCTTAACTATGGCTACACCTTC.

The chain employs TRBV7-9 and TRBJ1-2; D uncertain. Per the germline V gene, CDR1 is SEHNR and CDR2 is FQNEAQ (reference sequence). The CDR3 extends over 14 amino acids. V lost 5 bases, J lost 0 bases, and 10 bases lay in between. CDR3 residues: CASSRADTNYGYTF. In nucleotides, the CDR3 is TGTGCCAGCAGCCGAGCTGACACTAACTATGGCTACACCTTC.

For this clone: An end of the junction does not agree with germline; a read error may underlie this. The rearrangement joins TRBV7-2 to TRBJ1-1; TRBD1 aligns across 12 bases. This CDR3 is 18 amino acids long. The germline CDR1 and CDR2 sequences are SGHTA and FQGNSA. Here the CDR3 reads CASRLEPGQGAGNTEAFF. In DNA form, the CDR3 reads TGTGCCAGCAGATTAGAGCCGGGACAGGGGGCAGGGAACACTGAAGCTTTCTTT.

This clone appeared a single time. The CDR3 reads CSARDGTNYGYTF. The CDR3 DNA reads TGCAGCGCACGGGACGGTACTAACTATGGCTACACCTTC. V is TRBV29-1 and J is TRBJ1-2, with a tentative D call TRBD1 (5 bases). Trimming stripped 7 bases from V and 0 bases from J, with 12 bases between. Germline CDR1 is SQVTM and CDR2 is ANQGSEA. The CDR3 is 13 amino acids.

For the CDR3, the DNA is TGTGCCAGCAGCTTGACAAACCTGCCTAACTATGGCTACACCTTC. Its translation: CASSLTNLPNYGYTF. The V gene is TRBV5-6, the J gene TRBJ1-2; no firm D call. V lost 1 base to trimming and J lost 0 bases, with 10 bases between them. This CDR3 is 15 amino acids long. Per the germline V gene, CDR1 is SGHDT and CDR2 is YYEEEE.

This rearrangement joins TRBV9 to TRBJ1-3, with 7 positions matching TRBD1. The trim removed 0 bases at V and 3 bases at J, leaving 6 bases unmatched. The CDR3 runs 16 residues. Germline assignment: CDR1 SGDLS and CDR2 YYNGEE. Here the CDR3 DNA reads TGTGCCAGCAGCGTAGGGTCAGGGGGGCTTGGAAACACCATATATTTT. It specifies CASSVGSGGLGNTIYF.

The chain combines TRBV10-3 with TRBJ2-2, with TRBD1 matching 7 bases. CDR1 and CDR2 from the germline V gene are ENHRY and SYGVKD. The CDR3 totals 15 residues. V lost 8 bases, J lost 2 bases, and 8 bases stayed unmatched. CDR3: CAIGDRDSNTGELFF. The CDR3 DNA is TGTGCCATCGGAGACCGGGACAGCAACACCGGGGAGCTGTTTTTT.

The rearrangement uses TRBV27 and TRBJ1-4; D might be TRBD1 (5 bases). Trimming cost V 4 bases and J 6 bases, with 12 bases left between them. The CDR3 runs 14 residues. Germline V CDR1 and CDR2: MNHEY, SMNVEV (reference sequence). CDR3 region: CASSSGRADEKLFF. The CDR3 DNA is TGTGCCAGCAGTTCGGGCAGGGCAGATGAAAAACTGTTTTTT.

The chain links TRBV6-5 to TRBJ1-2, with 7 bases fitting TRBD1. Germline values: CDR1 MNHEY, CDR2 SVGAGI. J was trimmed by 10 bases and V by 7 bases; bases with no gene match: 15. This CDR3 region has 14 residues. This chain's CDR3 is CASNPDREGFDYTF. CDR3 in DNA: TGTGCCAGCAACCCCGACAGGGAAGGCTTCGACTACACCTTC.

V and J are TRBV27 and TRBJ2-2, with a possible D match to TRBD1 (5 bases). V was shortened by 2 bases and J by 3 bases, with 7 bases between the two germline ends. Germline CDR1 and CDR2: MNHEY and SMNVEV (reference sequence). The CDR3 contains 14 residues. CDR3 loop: CASSLRTHTGELFF. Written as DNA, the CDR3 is TGTGCCAGCAGTTTAAGGACACACACCGGGGAGCTGTTTTTT.

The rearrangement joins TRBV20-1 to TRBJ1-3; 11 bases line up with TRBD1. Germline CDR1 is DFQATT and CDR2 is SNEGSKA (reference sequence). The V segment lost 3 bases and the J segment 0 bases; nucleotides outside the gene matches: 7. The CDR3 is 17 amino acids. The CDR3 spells CSASPGTGGFSGNTIYF. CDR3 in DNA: TGCAGTGCTAGTCCCGGGACAGGGGGATTCTCTGGAAACACCATATATTTT.

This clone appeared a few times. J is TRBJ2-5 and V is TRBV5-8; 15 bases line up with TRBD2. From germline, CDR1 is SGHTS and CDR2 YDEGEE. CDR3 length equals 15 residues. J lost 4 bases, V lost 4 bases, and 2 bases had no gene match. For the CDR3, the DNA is TGTGCCAGCAGCCTGGGACTAGCGGGAGGAGAGACCCAGTACTTC. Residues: CASSLGLAGGETQYF.

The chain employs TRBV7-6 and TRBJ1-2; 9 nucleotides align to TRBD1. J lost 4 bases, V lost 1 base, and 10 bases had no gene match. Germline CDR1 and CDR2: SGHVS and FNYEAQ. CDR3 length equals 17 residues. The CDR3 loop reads CASSLVPGRDRVYGYTF. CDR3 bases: TGTGCCAGCAGCTTAGTTCCGGGCCGGGACAGGGTCTATGGCTACACCTTC.

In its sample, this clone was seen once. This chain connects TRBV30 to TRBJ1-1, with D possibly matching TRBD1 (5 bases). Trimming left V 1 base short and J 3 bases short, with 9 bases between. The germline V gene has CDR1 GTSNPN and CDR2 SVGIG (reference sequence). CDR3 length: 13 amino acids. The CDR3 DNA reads TGTGCCTGGAGTGACGGGGACTACACTGAAGCTTTCTTT. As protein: CAWSDGDYTEAFF. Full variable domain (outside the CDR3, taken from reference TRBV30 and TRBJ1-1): SQTIHQWPATLVQPVGSPLSLECTVEGTSNPNLYWYRQAAGRGLQLLFYSVGIGQISSEVPQNLSASRPQDRQFILSSKKLLLSDSGFYLCAWSDGDYTEAFFGQGTRLTVV.